Listed here are 20 T cell receptor beta chains from one sample, sequenced in a study of blood T cell repertoires in COVID-19. Clones were sequenced by immunoSEQ multiplex PCR, and TCRdb holds only the in-frame ones, with some missing. The table has about 140,000 clones, around 73% seen once. The sequenced sample consisted of peripheral blood. These receptors were taken from a woman aged 50 to 65 with active or convalescent COVID-19.

This clone was recorded many times. This chain connects TRBV5-4 to TRBJ2-3; maybe TRBD2 (6 bases). V was pared by 4 bases and J by 2 bases, with 11 bases between. Germline-derived CDR1 and CDR2 are SGHNT and YYREEE (reference sequence). The CDR3 loop spans 14 amino acids. CDR3 amino acids: CASSPDYYTDTQYF. As DNA, the CDR3 is TGTGCCAGCAGCCCGGACTACTACACAGATACGCAGTATTTT.

V gene TRBV6-4 combines with J gene TRBJ2-3; 9 positions match TRBD2. In germline, CDR1 is MRHNA, CDR2 SNTAGT. Unmatched junction bases numbered 8, after V lost 6 bases and J lost 4 bases. The CDR3 contains 15 residues. The DNA of the CDR3 is TGTGCCAGCAGCCACGGGGCGGGGGGGGCAGATACGCAGTATTTT. Its translation is CASSHGAGGADTQYF.

The chain carries TRBV6-6 and TRBJ1-5, with TRBD1 identical over 7 bases. The junction had 5 bases not matched to a gene; V was cut back by 6 bases and J by 3 bases. The germline V gene has CDR1 MNHNY and CDR2 SVGAGI (reference sequence). CDR3 length equals 14 residues. The CDR3 loop reads CASRPDRFNQPQHF. The DNA for the CDR3 is TGTGCCAGCAGACCGGACAGGTTCAATCAGCCCCAGCATTTT.

This sequence joins TRBV20-1 and TRBJ2-5, with D possibly being TRBD1 (5 bases). The CDR3 consists of 13 residues. The V and J ends lost 3 bases and 1 base respectively, with 9 bases between them. Germline CDR1 is DFQATT and CDR2 is SNEGSKA (reference sequence). Here the CDR3 DNA reads TGCAGTGCTAGTGGCCAGGGCCAAGAGACCCAGTACTTC. Amino acids: CSASGQGQETQYF.

The chain joins TRBV29-1 to TRBJ2-5, with 7 bases fitting TRBD1. Trimming took 7 bases from V and 2 from J; bases not matched to a gene: 4. The germline V gene has CDR1 SQVTM and CDR2 ANQGSEA. This CDR3 spans 12 amino acids. CDR3 bases: TGCAGCGCAGTACAGGGGCAAGAGACCCAGTACTTC. Translating gives CSAVQGQETQYF.

The CDR3 spells CASSYLGQPREQYF. The CDR3 DNA sequence: TGTGCCAGCAGTTACCTTGGACAGCCCCGCGAGCAGTACTTC. V and J are TRBV6-6 and TRBJ2-7, with D maybe TRBD1 (6 bases). The CDR3 length is 14 residues. Per germline, CDR1 MNHNY and CDR2 SVGAGI (reference sequence). The V end lost 2 bases, the J end lost 6 bases, and 14 bases lay between the germline ends.

The chain links TRBV19 to TRBJ1-1; 7 nucleotides match TRBD1. After removal of 6 bases from V and 5 bases from J, the junction contained 15 bases not matched to a gene. CDR1 is LNHDA and CDR2 is SQIVND in the germline V gene (reference sequence). The CDR3 has 16 amino acids. CDR3 in DNA: TGTGCCAGTAGCCCGACAGGGACCGTCGGGTGGACTGAAGCTTTCTTT. Translated, it gives CASSPTGTVGWTEAFF.

This clone was counted only a few times. V usage is TRBV27 and J usage is TRBJ2-1; 7 bases map to TRBD2. The V gene end was trimmed by 4 bases and the J gene end by 3 bases; junction bases not matched to a gene: 6. The CDR3 extends over 15 amino acids. In germline, CDR1 is MNHEY, CDR2 SMNVEV (reference sequence). The CDR3 is CASSSWTRIYNEQFF. CDR3 sequence (DNA): TGTGCCAGCAGTTCTTGGACTAGAATCTACAATGAGCAGTTCTTC.

The table lists this clone with many counts. The rearrangement uses TRBV15 and TRBJ2-5; TRBD1 agrees at 12 bases. Per germline, CDR1 LNHNV and CDR2 YYDKDF (reference sequence). The CDR3 loop spans 15 amino acids. The junction had 5 bases not matched to a gene; V was cut back by 5 bases and J by 4 bases. CDR3 region: CATSGGTGGTETQYF. CDR3 coding DNA: TGTGCCACCAGCGGAGGGACAGGGGGCACAGAGACCCAGTACTTC.

The genes are TRBV7-3 and TRBJ2-1, with 9 positions matching TRBD1. In germline, CDR1 is SGHTA, CDR2 FQGTGA. The CDR3 consists of 17 residues. The ends lost 5 bases at V and 2 bases at J; junction bases unmatched: 10. CDR3 sequence (DNA): TGTGCCAGCAGCAAGTTTCCTGGGACAGGGACCTACAATGAGCAGTTCTTC. Its protein is CASSKFPGTGTYNEQFF.

The chain couples TRBV5-1 to TRBJ2-5; 9 bases are shared with TRBD2. The CDR3 consists of 15 residues. Germline V gene data show CDR1 as SGHRS and CDR2 as YFSETQ. V trimming: 0 bases; J trimming: 5 bases; junction bases outside the gene matches: 5. CDR3 nucleotides: TGCGCCAGCAGCTTGGGGCTAGCGGGGAGGGAGACCCAGTACTTC. This encodes CASSLGLAGRETQYF.

CDR3 amino acids: CASSPPRLAGVNEQFF. Here the CDR3 DNA reads TGTGCCAGCAGCCCGCCTAGACTAGCGGGGGTGAATGAGCAGTTCTTC. This chain joins TRBV7-2 and TRBJ2-1; 12 positions match TRBD2. The V gene end was trimmed by 5 bases and the J gene end by 7 bases; junction bases not matched to a gene: 9. Germline values: CDR1 SGHTA, CDR2 FQGNSA. The CDR3 loop spans 16 amino acids.

This chain joins TRBV30 and TRBJ2-4; 7 positions agree with TRBD2. This CDR3 is built from 14 residues. Germline V gene data show CDR1 as GTSNPN and CDR2 as SVGIG (reference sequence). Unmatched junction bases numbered 7, after V lost 8 bases and J lost 0 bases. CDR3 in amino acids: CAGRLAGAKNIQYF. CDR3 sequence (DNA): TGTGCCGGCAGGTTAGCGGGAGCCAAAAACATTCAGTACTTC. Together with reference TRBV30 and TRBJ2-4, the CDR3 gives the full variable domain: SQTIHQWPATLVQPVGSPLSLECTVEGTSNPNLYWYRQAAGRGLQLLFYSVGIGQISSEVPQNLSASRPQDRQFILSSKKLLLSDSGFYLCAGRLAGAKNIQYFGAGTRLSVL.

The chain combines TRBV5-5 with TRBJ1-2; 7 positions agree with TRBD1. V was clipped by 4 bases and J by 3 bases; unmatched bases: 3. Germline lookup yields CDR1 SGHKS and CDR2 YYEKEE (reference sequence). The length of the CDR3 is 13 residues. CDR3 sequence (DNA): TGTGCCAGCAGCCCCGGACAGGACTATGGCTACACCTTC. Translating it yields CASSPGQDYGYTF. Full variable domain (outside the CDR3, taken from reference TRBV5-5 and TRBJ1-2): DAGVTQSPTHLIKTRGQQVTLRCSPISGHKSVSWYQQVLGQGPQFIFQYYEKEERGRGNFPDRFSARQFPNYSSELNVNALLLGDSALYLCASSPGQDYGYTFGSGTRLTVV.

The chain joins TRBV5-4 to TRBJ2-3; the D gene is possibly TRBD2 (7 bases). The germline V gene has CDR1 SGHNT and CDR2 YYREEE (reference sequence). V lost 0 bases to trimming and J lost 6 bases, with 11 bases between them. The CDR3 has 14 residues. The DNA of the CDR3 is TGTGCCAGCAGCTTGGAGGGGGGGGTGGATACGCAGTATTTT. Residues: CASSLEGGVDTQYF.

This clone was detected only a few times. This chain links TRBV11-2 with TRBJ1-2, with D perhaps TRBD1 (5 bases). V lost 4 bases and J lost 8, with 17 bases in between. Germline V lookup: CDR1 SGHAT, CDR2 FQNNGV. The CDR3 has 14 residues. The CDR3, as DNA: TGTGCCAGCAGCTCGGTCGGGGGTCCGGGCGGCTACACCTTC. Its protein is CASSSVGGPGGYTF.

The chain has TRBV11-2 and TRBJ2-3; perhaps TRBD2 as D (6 bases). The germline CDR1 and CDR2 sequences are SGHAT and FQNNGV. V lost 0 bases and J 6 bases, leaving 13 bases between the germline ends. The CDR3 has 15 amino acids. CDR3 in DNA: TGTGCCAGCAGCTTAGATGCGGGGCCCGAGGATACGCAGTATTTT. Its translation: CASSLDAGPEDTQYF.

On this clone itself: The CDR3 end shows no conserved phenylalanine or tryptophan, and so a read error is likely. The DNA is omitted, as the CDR3 cannot be located on it reliably, and the CDR3 follows TCRdb's listing. The V and J genes are TRBV5-1 and TRBJ2-7; the table's D gene call, TRBD1, was not cross checked with the DNA. The germline V gene has CDR1 SGHRS and CDR2 YFSETQ. Including both end residues, the CDR3 is 9 amino acids long. The chain's CDR3 is CASNRTGED.

V and J are TRBV9 and TRBJ2-5; 9 bases map to TRBD2. CDR3 length equals 15 residues. The ends lost 0 bases at V and 5 bases at J; junction bases unmatched: 5. Germline V gene lookup returns CDR1 SGDLS and CDR2 YYNGEE. CDR3 DNA sequence: TGTGCCAGCAGCGTAGAAGGCGGGGGGGCGGAGACCCAGTACTTC. Its translation: CASSVEGGGAETQYF.

This rearrangement joins TRBV11-3 to TRBJ1-3; D ambiguous. CDR3 size: 17 residues. Germline CDR1 reads SGHNT; CDR2 reads YENEEA. Trimming shortened V by 5 bases and J by 2 bases, and 19 bases separated the two germline ends. The CDR3 coding sequence is TGTGCCAGCAGCCTTAGCAGCCTTATCGTGGCTGGAAACACCATATATTTT. It encodes CASSLSSLIVAGNTIYF.